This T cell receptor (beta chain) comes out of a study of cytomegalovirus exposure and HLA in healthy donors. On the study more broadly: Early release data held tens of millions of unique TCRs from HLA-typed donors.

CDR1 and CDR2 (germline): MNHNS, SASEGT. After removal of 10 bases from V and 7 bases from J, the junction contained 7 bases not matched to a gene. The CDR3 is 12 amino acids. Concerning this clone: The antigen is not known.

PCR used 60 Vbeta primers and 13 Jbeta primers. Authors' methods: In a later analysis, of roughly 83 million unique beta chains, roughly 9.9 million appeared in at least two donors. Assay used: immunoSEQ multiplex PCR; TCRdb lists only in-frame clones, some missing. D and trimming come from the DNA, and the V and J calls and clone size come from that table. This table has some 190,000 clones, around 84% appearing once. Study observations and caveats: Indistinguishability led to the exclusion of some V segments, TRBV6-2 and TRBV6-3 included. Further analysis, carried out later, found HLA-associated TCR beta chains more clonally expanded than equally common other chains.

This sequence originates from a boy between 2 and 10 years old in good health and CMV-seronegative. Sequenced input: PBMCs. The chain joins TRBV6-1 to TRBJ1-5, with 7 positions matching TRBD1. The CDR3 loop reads CATVQGRQPQHF. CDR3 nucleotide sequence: TGTGCCACCGTACAGGGGAGGCAGCCCCAGCATTTT.